What follows is one T cell receptor beta chain and its context. These data are taken from a study of identifying expanded T cells in peripheral blood. Sequencing was performed with immunoSEQ multiplex PCR; in TCRdb, only in-frame clones are kept and a portion is missing. The sample contains about 90,000 clones, approximately 84% of which appear only once. Germline CDR1 is SGHRS and CDR2 is YFSETQ. V gave up 2 bases and J gave up 3 bases; unmatched junction bases: 6. The CDR3 is 16 amino acids. This chain uses TRBV5-1 with TRBJ2-1, with 9 bases matching TRBD1. This TCR came from a person aged 18 to 70 in good health. The sequenced sample was blood. The CDR3 region is CASSFFRGQGYNEQFF. The CDR3 DNA sequence: TGCGCCAGCAGCTTCTTCAGGGGACAGGGCTACAATGAGCAGTTCTTC.